These 5 T cell receptor beta chains originate from one sample sequenced in a study of beta chain features in type 1 diabetes. Every bit of the isolated RNA underwent reverse transcription, so sequencing read expressed TCRB transcripts. Only in-frame clones appear in the TCRdb table, and some are missing; sequencing was by immunoSEQ multiplex PCR. The sample comprises roughly 120,000 clones, 40% of which are singletons, and about 0.07% rests with the top ten. The sequencing sample was made of stem cell memory CD4+ T cells from blood. These receptors originate from a woman in her late teens or twenties in good health.

The J gene is TRBJ2-5, the V gene TRBV30; the match to TRBD1 covers 7 bases. The DNA end is more similar to TRBJ2-7, so the J call may be wrong. Germline assignment: CDR1 GTSNPN and CDR2 SVGIG (reference sequence). The CDR3 is 13 amino acids. In nucleotides, the CDR3 is TGTGCCTGGGGATACAGGGGTCTATACGAGCAGTACTTC. As protein: CAWGYRGLYEQYF.

The V and J genes are TRBV6-4 and TRBJ2-1; D not resolved. Germline values: CDR1 MRHNA, CDR2 SNTAGT. The CDR3 sequence is 16 residues long. The germline V and J ends were trimmed by 3 bases and 0 bases, with 12 bases remaining between them. The CDR3 DNA reads TGTGCCAGCAGTGATGGCCCCCAAAGCTCCTACAATGAGCAGTTCTTC. Protein sequence: CASSDGPQSSYNEQFF.

This clone was found a few times. V and J are TRBV9 and TRBJ2-7, with unresolved D. Trimming pared 0 bases from V and 3 bases from J, leaving 7 bases between. Looked up from germline, CDR1 is SGDLS and CDR2 is YYNGEE. The CDR3 has 13 residues. CDR3 loop: CASSVVAGYEQYF. CDR3 bases: TGTGCCAGCAGCGTAGTTGCCGGCTACGAGCAGTACTTC.

This clone was detected a few times. The CDR3 bases are TGTGCCAGCAGTGACAGGACAGGGGCCTACGAGCAGTACTTC. It specifies CASSDRTGAYEQYF. The chain is built from TRBV6-1 and TRBJ2-7, with 9 bases matching TRBD1. CDR3 length equals 14 residues. Germline V gives CDR1 MNHNS, CDR2 SASEGT. V shed 3 bases, J shed 2 bases, and the junction held 2 bases outside the gene matches.

The chain uses TRBV12-5 and TRBJ1-2, with D possibly matching TRBD1 (6 bases). V was trimmed by 7 bases and J by 2 bases, leaving 11 bases between them. Germline CDR1 LGHNT, CDR2 FRNRAP. This CDR3 is 13 amino acids long. The CDR3 sequence is CASARDTNYGYTF. Here the CDR3 DNA reads TGTGCTAGTGCCCGGGACACAAACTATGGCTACACCTTC.